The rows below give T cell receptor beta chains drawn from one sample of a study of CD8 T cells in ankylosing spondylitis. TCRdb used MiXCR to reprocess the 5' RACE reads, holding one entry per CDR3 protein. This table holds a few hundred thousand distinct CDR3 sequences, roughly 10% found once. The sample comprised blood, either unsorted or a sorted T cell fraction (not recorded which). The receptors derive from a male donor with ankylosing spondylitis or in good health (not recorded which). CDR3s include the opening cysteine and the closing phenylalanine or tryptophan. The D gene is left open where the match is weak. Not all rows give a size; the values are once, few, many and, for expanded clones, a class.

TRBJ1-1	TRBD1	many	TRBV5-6	TGTGCCAGCAGCTCAACGACAGGGGAAGCTTTCTTT	CASSSTTGEAFF
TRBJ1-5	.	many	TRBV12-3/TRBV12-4	TGTGCCAGCAGTCCCAGGTGGGGCGCGAATCAGCCCCAGCATTTT	CASSPRWGANQPQHF
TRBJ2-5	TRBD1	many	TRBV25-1	TGTGCCAGCAGTGAGCCGACAGGGTCCCAGGCGTACTTC	CASSEPTGSQAYF
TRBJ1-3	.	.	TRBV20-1	TGCAGTGCTAGTGTAGGTGGCGCTGGAAACACCATATATTTT	CSASVGGAGNTIYF
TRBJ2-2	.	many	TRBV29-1	TGCAGCGTTGGGCCGTCGGGGGACGGGGAGCTGTTTTTT	CSVGPSGDGELFF
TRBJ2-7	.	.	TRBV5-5	TGTGCCAGCAGCTTGGATCTCTCACAGGTCACCTACGAGCAGTACTTC	CASSLDLSQVTYEQYF
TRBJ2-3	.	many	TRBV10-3	TGTGCCATCGGAGGGGGTGGAAACACAGATACGCAGTATTTT	CAIGGGGNTDTQYF
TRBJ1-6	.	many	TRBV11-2	TGTGCCAGCAGCTCGACCGGGAGTAATTCACCCCTCCACTTT	CASSSTGSNSPLHF
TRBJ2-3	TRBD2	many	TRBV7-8	TGTGCCAGCAGCGTAACTAGCGGGAGAGGGCCAGATACGCAGTATTTT	CASSVTSGRGPDTQYF
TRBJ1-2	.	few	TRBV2	TGTGCCAGCACGGTTGGGGCCGAAACCGAGGGTGGCTACACCTTC	CASTVGAETEGGYTF
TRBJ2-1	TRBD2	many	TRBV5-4	TGTGCCAGCAGCTTGGATCAGGGTAGCGGGGGGGACCAGCAGTTCTTC	CASSLDQGSGGDQQFF
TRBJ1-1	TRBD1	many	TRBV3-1	TGTGCCAGCAGCCAGATGGGGACAGGGGCCACTGAAGCTTTCTTT	CASSQMGTGATEAFF
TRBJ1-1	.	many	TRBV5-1	TGCGCCAGCAGCCTTGGGGCCCACAGGGAATTTGGTAACACTGAAGCTTTCTTT	CASSLGAHREFGNTEAFF
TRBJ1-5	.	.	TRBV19	TGTGCCAGTAGTCTCGACTGGGGAGGGAAACAGCCCCAGCATTTT	CASSLDWGGKQPQHF
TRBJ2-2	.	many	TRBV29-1	TGCAGCGTTGTAACTTACAAAACCGGGGAGCTGTTTTTT	CSVVTYKTGELFF
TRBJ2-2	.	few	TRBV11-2	TGTGCCAGCAGCTTAGTGGGGTATCGGACCGGGGAGCTGTTTTTT	CASSLVGYRTGELFF
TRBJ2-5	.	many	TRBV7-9	TGTGCCTACCATTCGGGAGAGACCCAGTACTTC	CAYHSGETQYF
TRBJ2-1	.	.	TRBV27	TGTGCCAGCAGTTTGTTAGGCGGGCTCTCCTACAATGAGCAGTTCTTC	CASSLLGGLSYNEQFF
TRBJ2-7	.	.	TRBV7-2	TGTGCCAGCAGCATACAGGGTTCCTACGAGCAGTACTTC	CASSIQGSYEQYF
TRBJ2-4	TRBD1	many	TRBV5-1	TGCGCCAGCAGCTTAGGGACAGGAGCCAAAAACATTCAGTACTTC	CASSLGTGAKNIQYF
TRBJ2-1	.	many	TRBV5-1	TGCGCCAGCAGCTTGTTGGATCAATACAATGAGCAGTTCTTC	CASSLLDQYNEQFF
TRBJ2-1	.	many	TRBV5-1	TGCGCCAGCAGCTTGATCCGGGGGGCCAGCTCCTACAATGAGCAGTTCTTC	CASSLIRGASSYNEQFF
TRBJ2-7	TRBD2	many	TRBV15	TGTGCCACCAGCATGTCGCGGGGGGCATACGAGCAGTACTTC	CATSMSRGAYEQYF
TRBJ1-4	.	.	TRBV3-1	TGTGCCAGCAGCCAGTACACGGATAATGAAAAACTGTTTTTT	CASSQYTDNEKLFF
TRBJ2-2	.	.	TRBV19	TGTGCCAGTAGTATTTCAGGCACAGTGAACACCGGGGAGCTGTTTTTT	CASSISGTVNTGELFF
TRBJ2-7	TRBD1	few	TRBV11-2	TGTGCCAGCAGAGACAGGGGGAGGTCCTACGAGCAGTACTTC	CASRDRGRSYEQYF
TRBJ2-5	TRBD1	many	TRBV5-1	TGCGCCACCTCGTCCGGGGACAGGTCCCCCCAGGAGACCCAGTACTTC	CATSSGDRSPQETQYF
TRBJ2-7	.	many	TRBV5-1	TGCGCCAGCAGCTTGGAGCCAGGATTTTCCTACGAGCAGTACTTC	CASSLEPGFSYEQYF
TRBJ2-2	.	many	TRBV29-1	TGCAGCGGTGGACAGAGTCGCGGGGAGCTGTTTTTT	CSGGQSRGELFF
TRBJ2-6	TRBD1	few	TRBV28	TGTGCCAGCTATTCGGGACAGGGGGTTACTGGGGCCAACGTCCTGACTTTC	CASYSGQGVTGANVLTF
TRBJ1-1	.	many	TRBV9	TGTGCCAGCAGCGTAGGCAGGGTCACTGAAGCTTTCTTT	CASSVGRVTEAFF
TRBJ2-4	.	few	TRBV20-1	TGCAGTGCCAAACAGCTAAAAAACATTCAGTACTTC	CSAKQLKNIQYF
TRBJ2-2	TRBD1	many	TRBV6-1	TGTGCCAGCAGGACAGGGGAGACCGGGGAGCTGTTTTTT	CASRTGETGELFF
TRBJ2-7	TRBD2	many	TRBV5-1	TGCGCCAGCGGGGGTCCTGGCGGGGGATCCTACGAGCAGTACTTC	CASGGPGGGSYEQYF
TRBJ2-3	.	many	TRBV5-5	TGTGCCAGCAGCCCTCTCACAGGAATCCCTAGCACAGATACGCAGTATTTT	CASSPLTGIPSTDTQYF
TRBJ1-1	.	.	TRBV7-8	TGTGCCAGCAGCTTGGGGGCAGGGTTGTTATCGGACACTGAAGCTTTCTTT	CASSLGAGLLSDTEAFF
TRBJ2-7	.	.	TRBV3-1	TGTGCCAGCAGCCAAGGGGGCGACGGGAGCCCCGAGCAGTACTTC	CASSQGGDGSPEQYF
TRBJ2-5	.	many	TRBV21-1	TGTGCCAGCAGCCACCCCCATTGGGGCGCCGTCCAGGAGACCCAGTACTTC	CASSHPHWGAVQETQYF
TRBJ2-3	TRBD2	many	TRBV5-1	TGCGCCAGCAGCTTGTCGCGGGGGGGTACAGATACGCAGTATTTT	CASSLSRGGTDTQYF
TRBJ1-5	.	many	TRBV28	TGTGCCAGCAGTAGAGGGTTTGGGAATCAGCCCCAGCATTTT	CASSRGFGNQPQHF
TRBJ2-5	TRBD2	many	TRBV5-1	TGCGCCAGCAGCGGCGGGGGATCTCAAGAGACCCAGTACTTC	CASSGGGSQETQYF
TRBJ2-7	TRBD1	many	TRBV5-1	TGCGCCAGCAGGACAGGGGGCGTCGCGGACGAGCAGTACTTC	CASRTGGVADEQYF
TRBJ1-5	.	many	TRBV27	TGTGCCAGCAGTTTCAAGGACAATCAGCCCCAGCATTTT	CASSFKDNQPQHF
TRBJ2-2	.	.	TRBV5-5	TGTGCCAGCAGCTTGGCCTCCGAGAGGACCGGGGAGCTGTTTTTT	CASSLASERTGELFF
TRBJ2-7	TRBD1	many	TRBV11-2	TGTGCCAGCAGCCCGGGACAGGGACCCTACGAGCAGTACTTC	CASSPGQGPYEQYF
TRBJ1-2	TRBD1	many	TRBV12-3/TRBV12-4	TGTGCCAGCAGTTGGGACAGCTCTAACTATGGCTACACCTTC	CASSWDSSNYGYTF
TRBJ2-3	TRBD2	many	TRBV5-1	TGCGCCAGCAGCTCTGGGCCGGGGGGGAATACGCAGTATTTT	CASSSGPGGNTQYF
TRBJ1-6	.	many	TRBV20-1	TGCAGTGCTATCCGGGGGGCAGGTAATTCACCCCTCCACTTT	CSAIRGAGNSPLHF
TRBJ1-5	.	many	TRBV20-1	TGCAGTGCTAGAGATCTAAGGGGGAGTCAGCCCCAGCATTTT	CSARDLRGSQPQHF
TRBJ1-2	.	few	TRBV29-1	TGCAGCGTTGAAGATTGGGGGGCCGGAGGCTACACCTTC	CSVEDWGAGGYTF
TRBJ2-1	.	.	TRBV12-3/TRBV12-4	TGTGCCAGCAGTTTAGCCGCGGGACGCAATGAGCAGTTCTTC	CASSLAAGRNEQFF
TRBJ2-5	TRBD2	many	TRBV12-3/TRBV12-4	TGTGCCAGCAGCGTACTAGCGGGGGGGCTGGAGACCCAGTACTTC	CASSVLAGGLETQYF
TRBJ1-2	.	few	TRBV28	TGTGCCAGCAGTTCCCCCCATGGAGCCAGGGATGGCTACACCTTC	CASSSPHGARDGYTF
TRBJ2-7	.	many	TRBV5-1	TGCGCCAGCAGCTTGGCTAGCGCTGAAGTCTACGAGCAGTACTTC	CASSLASAEVYEQYF
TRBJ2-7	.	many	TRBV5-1	TGCGCCAGCAGCCTAGGAGCGAACGAGCAGTACTTC	CASSLGANEQYF